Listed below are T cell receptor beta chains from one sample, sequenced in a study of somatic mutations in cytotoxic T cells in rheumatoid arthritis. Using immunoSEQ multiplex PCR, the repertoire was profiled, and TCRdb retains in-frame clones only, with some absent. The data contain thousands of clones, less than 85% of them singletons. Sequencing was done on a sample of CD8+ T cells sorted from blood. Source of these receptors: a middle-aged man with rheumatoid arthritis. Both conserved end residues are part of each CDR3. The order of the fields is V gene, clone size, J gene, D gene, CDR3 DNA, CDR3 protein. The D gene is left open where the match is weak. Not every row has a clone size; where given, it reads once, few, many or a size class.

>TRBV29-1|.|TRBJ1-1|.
TGCAGCGTTTACAGACGAAACACTGAAGCTTTCTTT
CSVYRRNTEAFF
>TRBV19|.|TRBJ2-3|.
TGTGCCAGTACGGAGACGTTCACAGATACGCAGTATTTT
CASTETFTDTQYF
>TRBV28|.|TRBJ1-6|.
TGTGCCAGCACTACGACAGGAGATAATTCCCCCCTCCACTTT
CASTTTGDNSPLHF
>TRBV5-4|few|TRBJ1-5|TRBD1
TGTGCCAGCAGCATATACAGGGGGGAACAGCCCCAGCATTTT
CASSIYRGEQPQHF
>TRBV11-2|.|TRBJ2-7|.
TGTGCCAGCAGCTTAAGGTCGGGTCTCTACGAGCAGTACTTC
CASSLRSGLYEQYF
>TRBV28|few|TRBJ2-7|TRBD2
TGTGCCAGCAGTCTTATAGCGGGAGCCCACGAGCAGTACTTC
CASSLIAGAHEQYF
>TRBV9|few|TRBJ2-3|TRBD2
TGTGCCAGCAGCGGGGGGACTAGCGGGTTAAAAGATACGCAGTATTTT
CASSGGTSGLKDTQYF
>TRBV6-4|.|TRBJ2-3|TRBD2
TGTGCCAGCAGTGAAAGGGGCACTAGCGGGATAGATACGCAGTATTTT
CASSERGTSGIDTQYF
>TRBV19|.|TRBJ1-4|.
TGTGCCAGTAGCACAGGGACCTTCGGTTGGAATGAAAAACTGTTTTTT
CASSTGTFGWNEKLFF
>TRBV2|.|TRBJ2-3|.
TGTGCCAGCAGTCCTCGCGGAGATACGCAGTATTTT
CASSPRGDTQYF
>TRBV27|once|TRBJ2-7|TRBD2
TGTGCCAGCAGTTTGAGGGCGGGAGGGGCCCACGAGCAGTACTTC
CASSLRAGGAHEQYF
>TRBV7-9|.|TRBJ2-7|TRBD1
TGTGCCAGCAGCTTACGGACCGGGACAGACTACGAGCAGTACTTC
CASSLRTGTDYEQYF
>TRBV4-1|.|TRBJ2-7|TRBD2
TGCGCCAGCAGCCAAGATGGGTCTAGCGGGTACTACGAGCAGTACTTC
CASSQDGSSGYYEQYF
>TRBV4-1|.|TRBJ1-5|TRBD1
TGCGCCAGCAGCCCTGGACAGGGAAGTTATCAGCCCCAGCATTTT
CASSPGQGSYQPQHF
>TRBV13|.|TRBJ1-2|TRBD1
TGTGCCAGCACCCCTGAGGGACAGCCCTATGGCTACACCTTC
CASTPEGQPYGYTF
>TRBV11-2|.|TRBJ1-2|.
TGTGCCAGCAGATCGGAGGATAACTATGGCTACACCTTC
CASRSEDNYGYTF
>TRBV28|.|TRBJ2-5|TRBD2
TGTGCCAGCAGTTTAACGGCGGGAGTATGGGGTAGAGAGACCCAGTACTTC
CASSLTAGVWGRETQYF
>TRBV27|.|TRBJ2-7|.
TGTGCCAGCAGTCCTTCCAAGGGGCCTGTTACCTACGAGCAGTACTTC
CASSPSKGPVTYEQYF
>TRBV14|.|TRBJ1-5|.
TGTGCCAGCAGCCCGGGGGGGGCTCAGCCCCAGCATTTT
CASSPGGAQPQHF
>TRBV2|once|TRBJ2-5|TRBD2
TGTGCCAGCAACGGACTAGCGGAGAGGGGCCAAGAGACCCAGTACTTC
CASNGLAERGQETQYF
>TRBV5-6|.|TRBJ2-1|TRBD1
TGTGCCAGCAGCGTGACAGGGGCGAATCTCTACAATGAGCAGTTCTTC
CASSVTGANLYNEQFF
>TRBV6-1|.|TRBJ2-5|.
TGTGCCACCAAGCGGTTCCAAGAGACCCAGTACTTC
CATKRFQETQYF
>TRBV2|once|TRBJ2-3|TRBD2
TGTGCCAGCAACTGGGGAGGGATCGGCACAGATACGCAGTATTTT
CASNWGGIGTDTQYF
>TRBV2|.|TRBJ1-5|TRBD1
TGTGCCAGCAGAACCTCAGGGGGCGAGGGTCAGCCCCAGCATTTT
CASRTSGGEGQPQHF
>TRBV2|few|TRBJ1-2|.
TGTGCCAGCAGTGGAACAGGGAAGACTAACTATGGCTACACCTTC
CASSGTGKTNYGYTF
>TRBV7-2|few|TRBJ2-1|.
TGTGCCAGCAGCTTAAACGTCCGCCGGGGAGGTGCCTCCTACAATGAGCAGTTCTTC
CASSLNVRRGGASYNEQFF
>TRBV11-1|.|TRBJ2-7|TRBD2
TGTGCCAGCAGCCCACTAGCGGAAATCCCGCCTATCTCCTACGAGCAGTACTTC
CASSPLAEIPPISYEQYF
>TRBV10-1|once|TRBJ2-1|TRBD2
TGCGCCAGCAGTGAAAGGACTAGTTACAATGAGCAGTTCTTC
CASSERTSYNEQFF
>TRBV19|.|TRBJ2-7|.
TGTGCCAGTAGTATTAGCTACAGGGCCTACGAGCAGTACTTC
CASSISYRAYEQYF
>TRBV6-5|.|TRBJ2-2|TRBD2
TGTGCCAGCAGACCGGGACTAGCGGGACCCGGGGAGCTGTTTTTT
CASRPGLAGPGELFF
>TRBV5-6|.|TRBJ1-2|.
TGTGCCAGCAGCTTGGGAGCGCGTAACTATGGCTACACCTTC
CASSLGARNYGYTF
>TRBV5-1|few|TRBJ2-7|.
TGCGCCAGCAGCTTGGCCCTAGAGCGGGCCTACGAGCAGTACTTC
CASSLALERAYEQYF
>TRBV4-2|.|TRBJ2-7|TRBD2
TGTGCCAGCAGCCAACCTGGGAGCGGGAGTAGCGAGCAGTACTTC
CASSQPGSGSSEQYF
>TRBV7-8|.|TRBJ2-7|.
TGTGCCAGCAGCATAGGGAGCTACGAGCAGTACTTC
CASSIGSYEQYF
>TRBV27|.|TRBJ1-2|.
TGTGCCAGCAGTTTAGACAGTAACTATGGCTACACCTTC
CASSLDSNYGYTF
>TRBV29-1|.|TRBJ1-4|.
TGCAGCGTTGGGACAGTCGGTAATGAAAAACTGTTTTTT
CSVGTVGNEKLFF
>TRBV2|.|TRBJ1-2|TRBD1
TGTGCCAGCGGAGCAGGGGGCGCGGCGGGCTACACCTTC
CASGAGGAAGYTF
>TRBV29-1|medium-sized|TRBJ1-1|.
TGCAGCGTTGAAACAGGGAACACTGAAGCTTTCTTT
CSVETGNTEAFF